The sequence of this TCR beta chain was determined in a study of OX40 agonist ivuxolimab in advanced cancers. Study information: Participants, 82.7% male, averaged roughly 55 years of age, ranging from roughly 23 to 80. General study findings and limits: Certain nonresponders likewise exhibited a low normalized T-cell clonal expansion.

This clone occurred a few times. Its antigen remains unknown. Looked up from germline, CDR1 is MNHEY and CDR2 is SMNVEV (reference sequence). This CDR3 is built from 12 residues. The germline V and J ends were trimmed by 5 bases and 7 bases, with 11 bases remaining between them. TCRdb's copy holds only in-frame clones and misses some; the assay was immunoSEQ multiplex PCR. The sample has some 150,000 clones; approximately 94% are singletons. Sampled blood was obtained at baseline, cycle 4 day 1, and cycle 7 day 1. The input for sequencing was CD4+ or CD8+ T cells sorted from blood, taken in a trial of the OX40 agonist ivuxolimab. The chain joins TRBV27 to TRBJ1-1; a possible D gene is TRBD1 (6 bases). The receptor was derived from an adult with an advanced solid tumor such as melanoma, head and neck, liver or kidney cancer. The CDR3 DNA sequence: TGTGCCAGCAGTGCCGGGACATATGAAGCTTTCTTT. This gives the protein CASSAGTYEAFF.